The present entry profiles one T cell receptor beta chain with its context. The antigen remains unidentified. The method was immunoSEQ multiplex PCR; TCRdb's version includes in-frame clones alone and lacks a portion of them. The table has under 80,000 clones, about 64% seen once. CDR1 is SQVTM, CDR2 ANQGSEA, per germline. The CDR3 totals 17 residues. The V end was cut by 4 bases, the J end by 2 bases, with 23 bases between. All patients experienced relapse after autologous stem cell transplantation, and brentuximab vedotin exposure was variable. This sample was included in a study of PD-1 blockade in classical Hodgkin lymphoma. Study-wide findings and caveats: Reports indicated that newly diagnosed patients had lower baseline TCR diversity than healthy donors did.

This receptor was identified in a human donor with classical Hodgkin lymphoma. The genes are TRBV29-1 and TRBJ1-1; possibly TRBD1 for D (5 bases). This specimen was peripheral blood mononuclear cells (PBMCs), taken before the second cycle of nivolumab. CDR3 protein: CSVGGGVQGRGNTEAFF. CDR3 nucleotide sequence: TGCAGCGTTGGTGGTGGGGTGCAGGGACGGGGCAACACTGAAGCTTTCTTT.